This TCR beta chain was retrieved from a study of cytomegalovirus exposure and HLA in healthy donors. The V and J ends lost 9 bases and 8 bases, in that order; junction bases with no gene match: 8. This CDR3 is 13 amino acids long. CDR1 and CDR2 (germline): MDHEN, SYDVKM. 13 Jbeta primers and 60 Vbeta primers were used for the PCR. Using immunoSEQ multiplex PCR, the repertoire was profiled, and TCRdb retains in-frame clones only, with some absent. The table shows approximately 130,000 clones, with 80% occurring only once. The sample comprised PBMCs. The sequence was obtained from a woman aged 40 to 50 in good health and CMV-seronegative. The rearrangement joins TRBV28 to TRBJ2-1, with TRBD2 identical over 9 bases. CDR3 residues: CASHTGTSHEQFF. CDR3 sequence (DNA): TGTGCCAGTCACACCGGGACTAGCCATGAGCAGTTCTTC.